This T cell receptor (beta chain) was retrieved from a study of OX40 agonist ivuxolimab in advanced cancers. Across the study: Each patient was given ivuxolimab into a vein every 2 weeks, at 0.01 to 10 mg/kg. Partial responses were achieved by three patients, one with hepatocellular carcinoma and two with cutaneous melanoma. The group had a mean age of around 64 years, ranged from about 20 to 79, and was around 82% male.

Regarding the study as a whole: Antigen specificity was not determined for the expanded peripheral T cells.

The table came from immunoSEQ multiplex PCR; TCRdb's copy has only in-frame clones and leaves some out. The table shows tens of thousands of clones, with around 85% occurring only once. Trimming at V came to 5 bases and at J to 9 bases, leaving 5 bases not matched to a gene. CDR1 and CDR2 from the germline V gene are SEHNR and FQNEAQ (reference sequence). This CDR3 is 13 amino acids long. A word on this clone: No antigen is known for it.

Material: CD4+ or CD8+ T cells sorted from blood, obtained in a trial of the OX40 agonist ivuxolimab. This TCR was recovered from an adult with an advanced solid tumor such as melanoma, head and neck, liver or kidney cancer. This chain connects TRBV7-9 to TRBJ2-1; 9 nucleotides agree with TRBD2. The CDR3 nucleotides read TGTGCCAGCAGCCCCGGGACTAGCAGTGAGCAGTTCTTC. The encoded protein is CASSPGTSSEQFF. The full variable domain, in which reference TRBV7-9 and TRBJ2-1 provide the parts outside the CDR3, is DTGVSQNPRHKITKRGQNVTFRCDPISEHNRLYWYRQTLGQGPEFLTYFQNEAQLEKSRLLSDRFSAERPKGSFSTLEIQRTEQGDSAMYLCASSPGTSSEQFFGPGTRLTVL.